The 28 T cell receptor beta chains in this list originate from one sample, sequenced in a study of blood T cell repertoires in COVID-19. The repertoire was sequenced with immunoSEQ multiplex PCR; TCRdb's copy has only in-frame clones and lacks some. The sample yields about 140,000 clones, just over 85% seen once. Sequencing input: peripheral blood. Every receptor here comes from a woman in her fifties or sixties with acute or convalescent COVID-19.

The chain has TRBV4-2 and TRBJ1-2; maybe TRBD1 (5 bases). CDR3 length: 15 amino acids. Trimming took 3 bases from V and 3 from J, leaving 14 bases between them. Germline loops: CDR1 LGHNA, CDR2 YNFKEQ. This CDR3 is CASSQSGGDYYGYTF. Written as DNA, the CDR3 is TGTGCCAGCAGCCAGTCCGGGGGGGACTACTATGGCTACACCTTC.

The V call is TRBV19, the J call TRBJ2-2, with 9 nucleotides matching TRBD1. CDR3 length: 17 residues. Germline trimming cut 6 bases from V and 4 bases from J; bases unmatched to any gene: 12. Germline CDR1 LNHDA, CDR2 SQIVND (reference sequence). The CDR3, as DNA: TGTGCCAGTAGGCAAGGGACAGGGAGGGGAATCACCGGGGAGCTGTTTTTT. Amino acid sequence: CASRQGTGRGITGELFF.

The chain recombines TRBV28 with TRBJ2-5; 9 bases match TRBD2. Looked up from germline, CDR1 is MDHEN and CDR2 is SYDVKM. Germline trimming cut 2 bases from V and 4 bases from J; bases unmatched to any gene: 5. The CDR3 has 15 amino acids. The CDR3 protein is CASSLAGGRRETQYF. The CDR3 DNA follows: TGTGCCAGCAGTTTAGCGGGGGGGCGTAGAGAGACCCAGTACTTC.

As for this clone: The junction does not match germline at one end; this may be a read error. This chain links TRBV5-1 with TRBJ2-3, with D possibly being TRBD2 (5 bases). The CDR3 is 17 residues long. Germline V gene lookup returns CDR1 SGHRS and CDR2 YFSETQ. The CDR3 DNA is TGCGCCAGTAGCTGGAGGACTCTTGGAACTAGCACAGATACGCAGTATTTT. This encodes CASSWRTLGTSTDTQYF.

V and J are TRBV3-1 (or the pseudogene TRBV3-2) and TRBJ2-1, with a tentative D call TRBD2 (5 bases). Per the germline V gene, CDR1 is LGHDT and CDR2 is YNNKEL (reference sequence). The CDR3 totals 14 residues. V lost 2 bases and J 9 bases, leaving 14 bases between the germline ends. The CDR3 here is CASSQKSGRGEQFF. As DNA, the CDR3 is TGTGCCAGCAGCCAAAAAAGCGGCCGAGGTGAGCAGTTCTTC.

The V gene is TRBV3-1 (or the pseudogene TRBV3-2), the J gene TRBJ1-2, with unresolved D. CDR3 length: 15 residues. Between the trimmed V and J ends, which lost 0 bases and 6 bases, there was a span of 14 bases. CDR1 LGHDT and CDR2 YNNKEL come from the germline V gene (reference sequence). DNA for the CDR3: TGTGCCAGCAGCCAAGATTATGCAGGCCTAAATGGCTACACCTTC. The encoded protein is CASSQDYAGLNGYTF.

J is TRBJ2-1 and V is TRBV5-1, with 9 positions matching TRBD2. Germline loops: CDR1 SGHRS, CDR2 YFSETQ. The V gene end was trimmed by 1 base and the J gene end by 6 bases; junction bases not matched to a gene: 8. The CDR3 length is 16 residues. DNA for the CDR3: TGCGCCAGCAGCTTGATGCCTTTAGCGGGAGCCAATGAGCAGTTCTTC. It encodes CASSLMPLAGANEQFF.

This clone came up once. The chain couples TRBV4-2 to TRBJ1-1; D possibly corresponds to TRBD1 (6 bases). The CDR3 has 16 residues. V lost 0 bases, J lost 0 bases, and 11 bases lay in between. Per germline, CDR1 LGHNA and CDR2 YNFKEQ. CDR3 DNA: TGTGCCAGCAGCCAAGATGGGCAGGGGATGAACACTGAAGCTTTCTTT. Protein sequence: CASSQDGQGMNTEAFF.

This chain's CDR3 is CASSLLSGGGGETQYF. The CDR3 DNA sequence: TGTGCCAGCAGCTTATTGTCAGGGGGAGGTGGAGAGACCCAGTACTTC. The chain is built from TRBV7-9 and TRBJ2-5, with a weak D call TRBD1 (7 bases). Germline loops: CDR1 SEHNR, CDR2 FQNEAQ (reference sequence). The CDR3 has 16 residues. The V end lost 2 bases, the J end lost 4 bases, and 17 bases lay between the germline ends. The full variable domain, completed using reference TRBV7-9 and TRBJ2-5, is DTGVSQNPRHKITKRGQNVTFRCDPISEHNRLYWYRQTLGQGPEFLTYFQNEAQLEKSRLLSDRFSAERPKGSFSTLEIQRTEQGDSAMYLCASSLLSGGGGETQYFGPGTRLLVL.

The CDR3, as DNA: TGTGCCAGCAGCTCTAGGGACAGGGTGGGGGAGCAGTACTTC. It is translated as CASSSRDRVGEQYF. This chain links TRBV27 with TRBJ2-7, with 9 bases aligning to TRBD1. The CDR3 extends over 14 amino acids. V dropped 6 bases and J dropped 7; count of bases not matched to a gene: 10. Germline lookup yields CDR1 MNHEY and CDR2 SMNVEV (reference sequence).

The chain has TRBV15 and TRBJ1-1; 7 bases fit TRBD1. The germline gives CDR1 LNHNV, CDR2 YYDKDF (reference sequence). This CDR3 contains 13 residues. The junction had 3 bases not matched to a gene; V was cut back by 2 bases and J by 6 bases. The CDR3 here is CATSRTGVAEAFF. CDR3 nucleotide sequence: TGTGCCACCAGCAGAACAGGGGTTGCTGAAGCTTTCTTT.

The chain recombines TRBV2 with TRBJ1-1; D gene unclear. The CDR3 is 13 residues long. V lost 4 bases and J lost 8, with 14 bases in between. Germline assignment: CDR1 SNHLY and CDR2 FYNNEI. CDR3 region: CASSVEQKVEAFF. The CDR3 DNA reads TGTGCCAGCAGTGTGGAACAGAAGGTGGAAGCTTTCTTT.

This chain joins TRBV28 and TRBJ2-2; 11 positions match TRBD2. Germline V lookup: CDR1 MDHEN, CDR2 SYDVKM. The junction had 22 bases not matched to a gene; V was cut back by 5 bases and J by 5 bases. The CDR3 totals 21 residues. CDR3 bases: TGTGCCAGCAGTCCCTTACTTACAAGGAAACTAGCGGGGGTAGGGACCGGGGAGCTGTTTTTT. Translated: CASSPLLTRKLAGVGTGELFF.

This clone was picked up one time. The chain combines TRBV5-4 with TRBJ2-7, with 10 positions matching TRBD1. The CDR3 contains 15 residues. The germline CDR1 and CDR2 sequences are SGHNT and YYREEE (reference sequence). V dropped 4 bases and J dropped 0; count of bases not matched to a gene: 4. The CDR3 spells CASSPGTGVSYEQYF. CDR3 DNA sequence: TGTGCCAGCAGCCCCGGGACAGGGGTCTCCTACGAGCAGTACTTC.

CDR3 protein: CASSARDYPINEQFF. Written as DNA, the CDR3 is TGTGCCAGCAGCGCCCGGGACTACCCCATCAATGAGCAGTTCTTC. The rearrangement uses TRBV9 and TRBJ2-1; 7 bases fit TRBD2. CDR1 is SGDLS, CDR2 YYNGEE, per germline. V shed 3 bases, J shed 6 bases, and the junction held 9 bases outside the gene matches. The CDR3 consists of 15 residues.

This chain links TRBV30 with TRBJ2-7; tentatively, D is TRBD1 (6 bases). The V gene lost 0 bases and the J gene lost 6 bases, with 9 bases spanning the gap. Per germline, CDR1 GTSNPN and CDR2 SVGIG (reference sequence). CDR3 length: 12 residues. The CDR3 is CAWSVQGIEQYF. The CDR3 bases are TGTGCCTGGAGTGTACAGGGCATCGAGCAGTACTTC.

J is TRBJ2-3 and V is TRBV7-9; TRBD2 agrees at 7 bases. CDR3 size: 15 residues. V shed 2 bases, J shed 2 bases, and the junction held 4 bases outside the gene matches. Germline lookup yields CDR1 SEHNR and CDR2 FQNEAQ (reference sequence). Here the CDR3 reads CASSLSGEDTDTQYF. For the CDR3, the DNA is TGTGCCAGCAGCTTAAGCGGGGAAGACACAGATACGCAGTATTTT.

V usage is TRBV5-1 and J usage is TRBJ1-6; TRBD1 matches 8 bases. This CDR3 comprises 15 residues. The V segment lost 4 bases and the J segment 7 bases; nucleotides outside the gene matches: 7. The germline gives CDR1 SGHRS, CDR2 YFSETQ. CDR3 bases: TGCGCCAGCAGCCCCCAGGGGGCGGGAAATTCACCCCTCCACTTT. This sequence encodes CASSPQGAGNSPLHF.

The rearrangement uses TRBV5-4 and TRBJ1-2, with TRBD1 matching over 11 bases. This CDR3 spans 14 amino acids. V trimming: 3 bases; J trimming: 7 bases; junction bases outside the gene matches: 5. Germline CDR1 is SGHNT and CDR2 is YYREEE (reference sequence). The CDR3 bases are TGTGCCAGCAGCTGGGACAGGGGGGATTCTGGCTACACCTTC. Translating it yields CASSWDRGDSGYTF.

The J gene is TRBJ2-2, the V gene TRBV19; D unclear. The CDR3 length is 14 residues. Trimming pared 3 bases from V and 1 base from J, leaving 6 bases between. Germline V gene data show CDR1 as LNHDA and CDR2 as SQIVND (reference sequence). The CDR3 is CASSIGWNTGELFF. In DNA form, the CDR3 reads TGTGCCAGTAGTATCGGTTGGAACACCGGGGAGCTGTTTTTT.

The CDR3 spells CASSPGGTAKDNYGYTF. In DNA form, the CDR3 reads TGTGCCAGCAGCCCAGGCGGGACAGCCAAAGATAACTATGGCTACACCTTC. V and J are TRBV7-9 and TRBJ1-2, with TRBD1 matching 7 bases. The CDR3 is 17 amino acids. Germline CDR1 reads SEHNR; CDR2 reads FQNEAQ (reference sequence). With 5 bases clipped from V and 1 base from J, the junction kept 13 bases outside the gene matches.

The CDR3 protein is CASSQERPQGYGYTF. CDR3 sequence (DNA): TGTGCCAGCAGCCAAGAAAGGCCACAGGGCTATGGCTACACCTTC. This chain uses TRBV3-1 (or the pseudogene TRBV3-2) with TRBJ1-2, with a tentative D call TRBD1 (6 bases). This CDR3 comprises 15 residues. Trimming pared 0 bases from V and 4 bases from J, leaving 12 bases between. From germline, CDR1 is LGHDT and CDR2 YNNKEL (reference sequence).

The chain employs TRBV19 and TRBJ1-6, with D possibly TRBD1 on 6 matching bases. V lost 3 bases and J lost 5, with 11 bases in between. The CDR3 has 15 residues. CDR1 and CDR2 (germline): LNHDA, SQIVND (reference sequence). The CDR3 loop is CASSIDWTDNSPLHF. Written as DNA, the CDR3 is TGTGCCAGTAGTATTGATTGGACAGATAATTCACCCCTCCACTTT.

The gene calls are TRBV7-2 and TRBJ2-7, with D possibly TRBD2 on 6 matching bases. Germline-derived CDR1 and CDR2 are SGHTA and FQGNSA. The V end was cut by 1 base, the J end by 2 bases, with 12 bases between. This CDR3 comprises 15 residues. The CDR3 loop reads CASSLGGGNPYEQYF. CDR3 nucleotides: TGTGCCAGCAGCTTAGGTGGGGGGAATCCCTACGAGCAGTACTTC.

Here the CDR3 reads CASRGQARDEKLFF. CDR3 nucleotides: TGTGCCAGCAGAGGACAGGCTCGGGATGAAAAACTGTTTTTT. This chain links TRBV2 with TRBJ1-4; 7 bases are shared with TRBD1. The ends lost 6 bases at V and 6 bases at J; junction bases unmatched: 7. CDR3 length equals 14 residues. From germline, CDR1 is SNHLY and CDR2 FYNNEI.

The chain employs TRBV5-6 and TRBJ1-4; D is possibly TRBD1 (6 bases). V was cut by 4 bases and J by 4 bases, with 8 bases left in between. Per the germline V gene, CDR1 is SGHDT and CDR2 is YYEEEE. The CDR3 is 13 residues long. This CDR3 reads CASSQQGNEKLFF. The CDR3 DNA reads TGTGCCAGCAGCCAACAGGGTAATGAAAAACTGTTTTTT.

This rearrangement joins TRBV4-3 to TRBJ2-7; the match to TRBD2 covers 9 bases. The CDR3 is 18 amino acids. J gave up 0 bases and V 0 bases, and 9 bases lay outside the gene matches. Germline-derived CDR1 and CDR2 are LGHNA and YSLEER. The CDR3 bases are TGCGCCAGCAGCCAAGAAGCGGGGGGCGCGGGGAGCTCCTACGAGCAGTACTTC. Translating it yields CASSQEAGGAGSSYEQYF.

J is TRBJ1-2 and V is TRBV28; tentatively, D is TRBD1 (5 bases). The CDR3 covers 14 residues. In germline, CDR1 is MDHEN, CDR2 SYDVKM. V lost 5 bases and J lost 4, with 14 bases in between. CDR3 DNA: TGTGCCAGCAGTCCCCCGGGGGAAGGCTATGGCTACACCTTC. Translated, it gives CASSPPGEGYGYTF.